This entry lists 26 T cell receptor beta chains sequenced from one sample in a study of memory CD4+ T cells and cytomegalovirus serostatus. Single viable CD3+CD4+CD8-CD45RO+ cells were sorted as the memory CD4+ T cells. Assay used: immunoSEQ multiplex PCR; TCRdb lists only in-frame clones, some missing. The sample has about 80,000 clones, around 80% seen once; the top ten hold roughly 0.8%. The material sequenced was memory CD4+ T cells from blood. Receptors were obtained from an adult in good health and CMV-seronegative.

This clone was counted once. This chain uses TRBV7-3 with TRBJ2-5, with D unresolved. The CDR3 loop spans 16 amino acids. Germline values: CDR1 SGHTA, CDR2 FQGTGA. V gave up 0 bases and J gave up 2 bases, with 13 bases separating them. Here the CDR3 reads CASSLTPVAIQETQYF. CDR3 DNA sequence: TGTGCCAGCAGCTTAACTCCGGTGGCAATTCAAGAGACCCAGTACTTC.

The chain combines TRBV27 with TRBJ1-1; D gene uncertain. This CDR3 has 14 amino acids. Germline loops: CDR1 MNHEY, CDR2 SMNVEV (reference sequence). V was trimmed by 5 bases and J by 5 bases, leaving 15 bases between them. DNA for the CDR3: TGTGCCAGCAGTCTAGACGGTGGGAGGACTGAAGCTTTCTTT. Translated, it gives CASSLDGGRTEAFF.

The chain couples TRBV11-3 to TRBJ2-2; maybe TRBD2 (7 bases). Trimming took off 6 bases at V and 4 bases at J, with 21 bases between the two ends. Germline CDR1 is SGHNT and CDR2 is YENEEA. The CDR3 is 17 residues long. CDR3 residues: CASSPSGRGALTGELFF. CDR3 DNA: TGTGCCAGCAGTCCTAGCGGACGGGGGGCTCTCACCGGGGAGCTGTTTTTT.

CDR3 DNA sequence: TGTGCCAGCAGCTTAGGGGGACTAGAAGAAAATGAGCAGTTCTTC. As protein: CASSLGGLEENEQFF. The chain carries TRBV11-3 and TRBJ2-1; 8 bases are shared with TRBD2. The CDR3 is 15 amino acids. Germline-derived CDR1 and CDR2 are SGHNT and YENEEA. The V and J ends lost 1 base and 7 bases, in that order; junction bases with no gene match: 6. Looking up the rest from reference TRBV11-3 and TRBJ2-1 gives the full variable domain: EAGVVQSPRYKIIEKKQPVAFWCNPISGHNTLYWYLQNLGQGPELLIRYENEEAVDDSQLPKDRFSAERLKGVDSTLKIQPAELGDSAVYLCASSLGGLEENEQFFGPGTRLTVL.

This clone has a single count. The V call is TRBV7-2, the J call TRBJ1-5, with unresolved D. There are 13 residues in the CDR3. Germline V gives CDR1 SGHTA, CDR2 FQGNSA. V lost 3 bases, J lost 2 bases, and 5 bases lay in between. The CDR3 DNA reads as TGTGCCAGCAGCTTTTTAGGCAATCAGCCCCAGCATTTT. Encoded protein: CASSFLGNQPQHF.

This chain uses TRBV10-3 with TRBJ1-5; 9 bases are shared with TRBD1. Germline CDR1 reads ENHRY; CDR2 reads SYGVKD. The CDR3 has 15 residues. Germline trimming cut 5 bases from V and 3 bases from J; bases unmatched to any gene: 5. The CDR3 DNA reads TGTGCCATCAGTACCGACAGGGGGGACAATCAGCCCCAGCATTTT. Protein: CAISTDRGDNQPQHF.

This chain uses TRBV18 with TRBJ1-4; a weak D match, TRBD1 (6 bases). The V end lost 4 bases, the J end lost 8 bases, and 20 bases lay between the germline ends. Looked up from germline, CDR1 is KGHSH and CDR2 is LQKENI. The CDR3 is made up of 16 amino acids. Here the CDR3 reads CASSLTRPNREEKLFF. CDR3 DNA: TGTGCCAGCTCACTGACACGGCCAAACAGGGAAGAAAAACTGTTTTTT. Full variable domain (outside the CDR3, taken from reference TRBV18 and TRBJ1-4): NAGVMQNPRHLVRRRGQEARLRCSPMKGHSHVYWYRQLPEEGLKFMVYLQKENIIDESGMPKERFSAEFPKEGPSILRIQQVVRGDSAAYFCASSLTRPNREEKLFFGSGTQLSVL.

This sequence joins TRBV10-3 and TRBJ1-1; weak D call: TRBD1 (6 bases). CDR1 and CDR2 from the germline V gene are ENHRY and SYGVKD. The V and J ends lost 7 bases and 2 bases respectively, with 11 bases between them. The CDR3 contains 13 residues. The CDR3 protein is CAINQGINTEAFF. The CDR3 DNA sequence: TGTGCCATCAATCAGGGGATTAACACTGAAGCTTTCTTT.

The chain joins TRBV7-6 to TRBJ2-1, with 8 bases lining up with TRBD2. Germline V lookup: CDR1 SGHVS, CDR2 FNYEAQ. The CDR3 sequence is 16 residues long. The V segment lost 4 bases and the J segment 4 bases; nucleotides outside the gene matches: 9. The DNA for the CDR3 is TGTGCCAGCAGCTCCCCGGGGGGGAGATTATACAATGAGCAGTTCTTC. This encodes CASSSPGGRLYNEQFF. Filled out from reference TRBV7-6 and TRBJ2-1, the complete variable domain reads GAGVSQSPRYKVTKRGQDVALRCDPISGHVSLYWYRQALGQGPEFLTYFNYEAQQDKSGLPNDRFSAERPEGSISTLTIQRTEQRDSAMYRCASSSPGGRLYNEQFFGPGTRLTVL.

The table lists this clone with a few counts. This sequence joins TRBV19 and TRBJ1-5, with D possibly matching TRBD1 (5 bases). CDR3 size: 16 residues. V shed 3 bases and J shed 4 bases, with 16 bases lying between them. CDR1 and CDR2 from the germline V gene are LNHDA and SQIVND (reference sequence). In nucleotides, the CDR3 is TGTGCCAGTAGTATTATCGGGACCCACGGGAATCAGCCCCAGCATTTT. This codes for CASSIIGTHGNQPQHF. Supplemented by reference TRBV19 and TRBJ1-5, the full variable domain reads DGGITQSPKYLFRKEGQNVTLSCEQNLNHDAMYWYRQDPGQGLRLIYYSQIVNDFQKGDIAEGYSVSREKKESFPLTVTSAQKNPTAFYLCASSIIGTHGNQPQHFGDGTRLSIL.

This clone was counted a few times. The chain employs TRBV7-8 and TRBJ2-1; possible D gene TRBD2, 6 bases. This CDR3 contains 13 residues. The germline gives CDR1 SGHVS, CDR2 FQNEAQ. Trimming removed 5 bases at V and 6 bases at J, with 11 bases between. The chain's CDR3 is CASSRRVLNEQFF. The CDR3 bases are TGTGCCAGCAGCCGGAGGGTACTCAATGAGCAGTTCTTC.

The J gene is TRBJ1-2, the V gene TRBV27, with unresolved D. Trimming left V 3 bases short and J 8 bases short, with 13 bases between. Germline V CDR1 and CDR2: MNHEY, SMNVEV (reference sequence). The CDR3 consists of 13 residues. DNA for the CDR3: TGTGCCAGCAGTTTTATTGCCGGTGAGGGCTACACCTTC. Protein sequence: CASSFIAGEGYTF.

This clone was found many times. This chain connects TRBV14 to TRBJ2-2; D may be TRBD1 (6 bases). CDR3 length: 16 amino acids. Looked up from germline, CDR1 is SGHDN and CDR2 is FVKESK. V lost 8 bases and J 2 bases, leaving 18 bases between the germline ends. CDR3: CASSVRGGRNTGELFF. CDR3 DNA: TGTGCCAGCTCGGTGCGTGGGGGCCGAAACACCGGGGAGCTGTTTTTT.

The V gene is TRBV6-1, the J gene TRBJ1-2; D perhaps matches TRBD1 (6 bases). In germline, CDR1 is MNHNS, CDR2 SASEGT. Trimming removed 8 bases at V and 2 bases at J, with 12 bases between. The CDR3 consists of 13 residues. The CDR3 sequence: CASGQTGNYGYTF. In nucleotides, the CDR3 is TGTGCCAGCGGACAGACGGGGAACTATGGCTACACCTTC.

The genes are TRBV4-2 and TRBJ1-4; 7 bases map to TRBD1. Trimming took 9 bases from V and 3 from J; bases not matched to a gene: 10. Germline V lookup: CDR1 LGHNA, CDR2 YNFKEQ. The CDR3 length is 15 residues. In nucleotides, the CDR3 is TGTGCCAGTCGACAGGGCATAGGGTCTAATGAAAAACTGTTTTTT. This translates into CASRQGIGSNEKLFF.

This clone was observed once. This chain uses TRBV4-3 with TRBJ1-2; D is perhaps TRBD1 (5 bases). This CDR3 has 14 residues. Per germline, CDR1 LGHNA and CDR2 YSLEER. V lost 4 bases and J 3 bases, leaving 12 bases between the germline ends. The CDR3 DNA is TGCGCCAGCAGCCCCTCCGGGGGGGACTATGGCTACACCTTC. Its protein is CASSPSGGDYGYTF.

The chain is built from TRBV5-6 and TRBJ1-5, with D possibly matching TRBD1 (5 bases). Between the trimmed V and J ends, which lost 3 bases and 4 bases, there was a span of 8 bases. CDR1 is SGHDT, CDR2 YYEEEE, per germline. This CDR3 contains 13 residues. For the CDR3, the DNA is TGTGCCAGCAGCTGGGGGGGAAATCAGCCCCAGCATTTT. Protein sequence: CASSWGGNQPQHF.

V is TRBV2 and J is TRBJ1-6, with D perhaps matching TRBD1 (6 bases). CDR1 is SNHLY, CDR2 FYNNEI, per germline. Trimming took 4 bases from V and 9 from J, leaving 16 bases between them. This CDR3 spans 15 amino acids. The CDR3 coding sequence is TGTGCCAGCAGTGGGATCGGGACACAGACTTCACCCCTCCACTTT. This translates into CASSGIGTQTSPLHF.

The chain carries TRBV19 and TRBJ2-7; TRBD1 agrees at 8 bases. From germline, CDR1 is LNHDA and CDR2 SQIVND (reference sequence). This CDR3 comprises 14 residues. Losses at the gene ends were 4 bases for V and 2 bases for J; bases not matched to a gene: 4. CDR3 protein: CASSNGQGTYEQYF. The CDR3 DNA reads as TGTGCCAGTAGTAACGGACAGGGAACCTACGAGCAGTACTTC.

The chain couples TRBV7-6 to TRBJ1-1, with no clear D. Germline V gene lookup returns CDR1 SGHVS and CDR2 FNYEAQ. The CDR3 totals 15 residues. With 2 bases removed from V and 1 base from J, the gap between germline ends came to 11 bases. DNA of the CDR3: TGTGCCAGCAGCTTATCCACTGGACCGAACACTGAAGCTTTCTTT. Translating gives CASSLSTGPNTEAFF.

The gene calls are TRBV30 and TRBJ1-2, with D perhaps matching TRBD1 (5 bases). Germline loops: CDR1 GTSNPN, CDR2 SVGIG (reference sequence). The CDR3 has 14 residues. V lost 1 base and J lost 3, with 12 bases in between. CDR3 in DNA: TGTGCCTGGAGTGCCTGGGGGAGCCACTATGGCTACACCTTC. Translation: CAWSAWGSHYGYTF. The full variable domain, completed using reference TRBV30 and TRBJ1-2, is SQTIHQWPATLVQPVGSPLSLECTVEGTSNPNLYWYRQAAGRGLQLLFYSVGIGQISSEVPQNLSASRPQDRQFILSSKKLLLSDSGFYLCAWSAWGSHYGYTFGSGTRLTVV.

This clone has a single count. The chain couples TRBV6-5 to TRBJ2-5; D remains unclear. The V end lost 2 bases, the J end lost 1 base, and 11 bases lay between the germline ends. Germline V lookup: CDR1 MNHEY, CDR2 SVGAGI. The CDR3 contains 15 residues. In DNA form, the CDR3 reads TGTGCCAGCAGTTACGAGATGAGTACCCAAGAGACCCAGTACTTC. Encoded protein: CASSYEMSTQETQYF.

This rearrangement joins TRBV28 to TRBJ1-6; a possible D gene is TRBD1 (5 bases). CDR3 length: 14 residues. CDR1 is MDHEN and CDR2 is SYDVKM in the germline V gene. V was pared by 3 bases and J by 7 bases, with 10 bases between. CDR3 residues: CASSLTVSNSPLHF. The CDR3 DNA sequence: TGTGCCAGCAGTTTGACAGTATCAAATTCACCCCTCCACTTT.

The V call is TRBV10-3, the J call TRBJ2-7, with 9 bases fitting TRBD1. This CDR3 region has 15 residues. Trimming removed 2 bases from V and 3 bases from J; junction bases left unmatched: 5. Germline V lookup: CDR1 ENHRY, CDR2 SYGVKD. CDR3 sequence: CAISEGLGQGYEQYF. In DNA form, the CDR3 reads TGTGCCATCAGTGAGGGCCTGGGACAGGGCTACGAGCAGTACTTC.

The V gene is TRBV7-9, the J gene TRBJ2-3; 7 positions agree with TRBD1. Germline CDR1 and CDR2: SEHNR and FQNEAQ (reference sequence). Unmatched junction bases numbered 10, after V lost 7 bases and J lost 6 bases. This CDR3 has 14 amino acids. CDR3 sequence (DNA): TGTGCCAGCACCAAAGGGACAGTAGACGATACGCAGTATTTT. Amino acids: CASTKGTVDDTQYF.

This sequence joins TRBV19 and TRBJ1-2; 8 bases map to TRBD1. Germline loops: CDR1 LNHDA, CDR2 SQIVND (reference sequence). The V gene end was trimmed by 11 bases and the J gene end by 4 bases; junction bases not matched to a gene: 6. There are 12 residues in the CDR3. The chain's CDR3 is CAAETGVYGYTF. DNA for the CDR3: TGTGCCGCCGAGACAGGGGTCTATGGCTACACCTTC.